These 30 T cell receptor beta chains came from one sample sequenced in a study of T cells in localized non-small cell lung cancer. The protocol was immunoSEQ multiplex PCR, while the TCRdb copy is restricted to in-frame clones and leaves out a portion. The table records about 1,600 clones, 25% of them present only once. Material: lung tumor tissue, obtained before any cancer treatment. The receptors here all came from a woman aged 35 to 70 with stage I lung adenocarcinoma.

This clone came up once. The chain employs TRBV27 and TRBJ2-2; the match to TRBD1 covers 9 bases. The V and J ends lost 0 bases and 5 bases, in that order; junction bases with no gene match: 7. The germline V gene encodes CDR1 MNHEY and CDR2 SMNVEV (reference sequence). The CDR3 contains 17 residues. CDR3 bases: TGTGCCAGCAGTTTATCACTACAGGGGGCGGGGACCGGGGAGCTGTTTTTT. It translates to CASSLSLQGAGTGELFF.

V usage is TRBV6-7 and J usage is TRBJ1-1; D perhaps matches TRBD1 (5 bases). TRBV6-7 is designated an ORF whose function remains uncertain. V shed 5 bases and J shed 0 bases, with 13 bases lying between them. CDR3 size: 15 residues. Here the CDR3 DNA reads TGTGCCAGCAGTCCTATGGGGGGGTTGAACACTGAAGCTTTCTTT. As protein: CASSPMGGLNTEAFF.

The CDR3 protein is CASKDRGGQPQHF. In DNA, the CDR3 is TGTGCCAGCAAGGACAGGGGCGGGCAGCCCCAGCATTTT. The chain couples TRBV6-8 to TRBJ1-5, with TRBD1 identical over 9 bases. J was trimmed by 7 bases and V by 7 bases; bases with no gene match: 5. CDR3 length equals 13 residues. CDR1 MNHGY and CDR2 SAAAGT come from the germline V gene.

The CDR3 DNA is TGTGCCACCCGGGACAGGGGAGGGGGCAATGAGCAGTTCTTC. It encodes CATRDRGGGNEQFF. This chain uses TRBV19 with TRBJ2-1; 10 bases line up with TRBD1. The ends lost 10 bases at V and 6 bases at J; junction bases unmatched: 9. Germline assignment: CDR1 LNHDA and CDR2 SQIVND (reference sequence). The CDR3 runs 14 residues.

This clone turned up a few times. The chain combines TRBV6-8 with TRBJ1-3; D possibly corresponds to TRBD1 (5 bases). CDR3 length equals 16 residues. Trimming removed 0 bases at V and 4 bases at J, with 13 bases between. CDR1 MNHGY and CDR2 SAAAGT come from the germline V gene. CDR3 region: CASSYSVGGSGNTIYF. The CDR3, as DNA: TGTGCCAGCAGTTACTCGGTCGGGGGGTCGGGAAACACCATATATTTT.

The J gene is TRBJ1-3, the V gene TRBV19, with a possible D match to TRBD1 (5 bases). The V and J ends lost 10 bases and 1 base respectively, with 17 bases between them. This CDR3 has 15 amino acids. Germline V gene lookup returns CDR1 LNHDA and CDR2 SQIVND (reference sequence). As DNA, the CDR3 is TGTGCCACTGTCAAAGAGAGGGGATCTGGAAACACCATATATTTT. Its translation: CATVKERGSGNTIYF.

This clone is termed large. The chain joins TRBV6-8 to TRBJ1-1; TRBD1 might be the D (5 bases). The CDR3 is 15 amino acids. Trimming took off 0 bases at V and 5 bases at J, with 13 bases between the two ends. Germline V lookup: CDR1 MNHGY, CDR2 SAAAGT. The CDR3, as DNA: TGTGCCAGCAGTTACTCGAGGGGATGGGGGACTGAAGCTTTCTTT. Protein product: CASSYSRGWGTEAFF.

This clone qualifies as large. The rearrangement links TRBV6-8 to TRBJ1-1; D uncertain. In germline, CDR1 is MNHGY, CDR2 SAAAGT. The CDR3 runs to 15 residues. The germline V and J ends were trimmed by 2 bases and 1 base, with 11 bases remaining between them. CDR3 nucleotide sequence: TGTGCCAGCAGTTACGCAGCTGAGGGGAACACTGAAGCTTTCTTT. Residues: CASSYAAEGNTEAFF.

This rearrangement joins TRBV18 to TRBJ1-1; TRBD1 agrees at 7 bases. The germline gives CDR1 KGHSH, CDR2 LQKENI. V was pared by 2 bases and J by 3 bases, with 0 bases of the junction left unmatched. The CDR3 is 13 amino acids. CDR3 protein: CASSPTGDTEAFF. The CDR3 DNA sequence: TGTGCCAGCTCACCAACAGGGGACACTGAAGCTTTCTTT.

The chain has TRBV19 and TRBJ2-7; possibly TRBD2 for D (5 bases). The V end was cut by 0 bases, the J end by 2 bases, with 8 bases between. In germline, CDR1 is LNHDA, CDR2 SQIVND (reference sequence). This CDR3 is built from 14 residues. CDR3 sequence: CASSIEGRTYEQYF. As DNA, the CDR3 is TGTGCCAGTAGTATAGAGGGGAGAACCTACGAGCAGTACTTC.

By share, this clone counts as large. This chain joins TRBV19 and TRBJ1-1; weak D call: TRBD1 (5 bases). Deletions cut 3 bases from V and 1 base from J, with 6 bases between. The germline gives CDR1 LNHDA, CDR2 SQIVND (reference sequence). CDR3 length equals 13 residues. The CDR3 DNA is TGTGCCAGTAGTATCGGACAGAACACTGAAGCTTTCTTT. Translating it yields CASSIGQNTEAFF.

The chain recombines TRBV30 with TRBJ1-6, with 12 bases matching TRBD1. The V and J ends lost 0 bases and 1 base, in that order; junction bases with no gene match: 7. Looked up from germline, CDR1 is GTSNPN and CDR2 is SVGIG (reference sequence). The CDR3 spans 19 residues. CDR3 in DNA: TGTGCCTGGAGTGTACCCGGGACAGGGGGCTGGTCCTATAATTCACCCCTCCACTTT. As protein: CAWSVPGTGGWSYNSPLHF.

The V call is TRBV23-1, the J call TRBJ2-7, with D perhaps matching TRBD1 (6 bases). TRBV23-1 is sorted into the ORF group, with uncertain function. The V end was cut by 6 bases, the J end by 4 bases, with 16 bases between. This CDR3 spans 14 amino acids. This chain's CDR3 is CASSQGTGKYEQYF. CDR3 nucleotide sequence: TGCGCCAGCAGCCAGGGTACAGGGAAGTACGAGCAGTACTTC.

In this sample, this clone is large (0.1 to 1%). Other DNA sequences of this sample code for an identical CDR3. The chain combines TRBV11-3 with TRBJ2-3, with TRBD2 matching 10 bases. V was pared by 5 bases and J by 3 bases, with 5 bases of the junction left unmatched. Germline values: CDR1 SGHNT, CDR2 YENEEA. CDR3 length: 15 residues. CDR3 nucleotides: TGTGCCAGCAGCCTCACTAGCGGGGAAACAGATACGCAGTATTTT. Translated: CASSLTSGETDTQYF.

In its sample, this clone is large (0.1 to 1%). The chain carries TRBV6-8 and TRBJ1-2; D gene unclear. Germline CDR1 MNHGY, CDR2 SAAAGT. This CDR3 has 13 amino acids. V gave up 4 bases and J gave up 0 bases, with 6 bases separating them. CDR3 amino acids: CASSSGANYGYTF. The CDR3 bases are TGTGCCAGCAGTTCCGGGGCTAACTATGGCTACACCTTC.

The chain uses TRBV9 and TRBJ1-1, with D possibly matching TRBD1 (6 bases). From germline, CDR1 is SGDLS and CDR2 YYNGEE. The CDR3 totals 13 residues. Trimming removed 5 bases at V and 1 base at J, with 9 bases between. In DNA form, the CDR3 reads TGTGCCAGCAGTAGGGACACGAACACTGAAGCTTTCTTT. This translates into CASSRDTNTEAFF.

This clone rates as large (0.1 to 1%). The chain joins TRBV28 to TRBJ2-7; 8 bases align to TRBD1. J lost 3 bases, V lost 6 bases, and 7 bases had no gene match. CDR1 and CDR2 (germline): MDHEN, SYDVKM. This CDR3 comprises 14 residues. The CDR3 loop is CASRRQGFGYEQYF. In DNA, the CDR3 is TGTGCCAGCAGGCGACAGGGGTTCGGCTACGAGCAGTACTTC.

As to this clone: No DNA is shown, since the ends of the CDR3 on it are uncertain; the CDR3 is the one TCRdb lists. The rearrangement joins TRBV7-5 to TRBJ2-7; the table's D call, TRBD1, has no DNA check behind it. TRBV7-5 is an annotated pseudogene. The CDR3 spans 17 residues, counting both ends. The CDR3 loop is CASSLVGGGTGAYEQYF.

This chain links TRBV11-3 with TRBJ2-5; 8 nucleotides match TRBD2. The V gene end was trimmed by 3 bases and the J gene end by 10 bases; junction bases not matched to a gene: 10. This CDR3 spans 14 amino acids. CDR1 is SGHNT, CDR2 YENEEA, per germline. The CDR3: CASSFGTRHQGQYF. For the CDR3, the DNA is TGTGCCAGCAGCTTTGGGACTAGACACCAGGGCCAGTACTTC.

The genes are TRBV5-1 and TRBJ1-1, with D unresolved. Trimming shortened V by 1 base and J by 1 base, and 11 bases separated the two germline ends. This CDR3 has 15 amino acids. The V gene's germline CDR1 is SGHRS and CDR2 YFSETQ. In DNA form, the CDR3 reads TGCGCCAGCAGCTTGCAGTCGCCAGGGAACACTGAAGCTTTCTTT. It yields the protein CASSLQSPGNTEAFF.

The chain is built from TRBV11-3 and TRBJ1-2; 8 nucleotides match TRBD1. From germline, CDR1 is SGHNT and CDR2 YENEEA. Trimming cost V 5 bases and J 3 bases; bases outside gene matches: 5. The CDR3 totals 14 residues. CDR3 amino acids: CASSPGQGDYGYTF. CDR3 coding DNA: TGTGCCAGCAGCCCAGGACAGGGAGACTATGGCTACACCTTC.

Relative to its sample, this clone is medium-sized (0.01 to 0.1%). The chain is built from TRBV2 and TRBJ1-2; weak D call: TRBD1 (5 bases). Germline CDR1 SNHLY, CDR2 FYNNEI. The CDR3 runs to 15 residues. Deletions cut 7 bases from V and 7 bases from J, with 22 bases between. The CDR3 DNA sequence: TGTGCCAGCAATACCCGCGGGGCCTTAAGTCTTGGCTACACCTTC. It codes for CASNTRGALSLGYTF.

This clone has more than one count but fewer than ten. The gene calls are TRBV6-8 and TRBJ1-2; D may be TRBD1 (5 bases). The CDR3 loop spans 14 amino acids. The germline V gene has CDR1 MNHGY and CDR2 SAAAGT. Trimming took off 0 bases at V and 6 bases at J, with 11 bases between the two ends. CDR3 bases: TGTGCCAGCAGTTACTCGACCGGGGCTAATGGCTACACCTTC. Its protein product is CASSYSTGANGYTF.

The genes are TRBV15 and TRBJ1-5; D not certain. This CDR3 is 16 amino acids long. CDR1 and CDR2 from the germline V gene are LNHNV and YYDKDF (reference sequence). The germline V and J ends were trimmed by 3 bases and 4 bases, with 16 bases remaining between them. The CDR3 spells CATSSRVRVPNQPQHF. DNA of the CDR3: TGTGCCACCAGCAGTCGCGTTCGAGTCCCGAATCAGCCCCAGCATTTT.

The sample holds a few counts of this clone. The chain employs TRBV9 and TRBJ2-3; TRBD2 matches 7 bases. With V trimmed by 1 base and J by 0 bases, 5 bases remained unmatched. This CDR3 comprises 16 residues. In germline, CDR1 is SGDLS, CDR2 YYNGEE. In nucleotides, the CDR3 is TGTGCCAGCAGCGTAAGCGGGACCACTAGCACAGATACGCAGTATTTT. It encodes CASSVSGTTSTDTQYF.

There are a few counts of this clone. The gene calls are TRBV9 and TRBJ1-2; D remains ambiguous. The V gene lost 4 bases and the J gene lost 8 bases, with 12 bases spanning the gap. Germline-derived CDR1 and CDR2 are SGDLS and YYNGEE. The CDR3 sequence is 12 residues long. The CDR3 is CASSYGSMGYTF. DNA of the CDR3: TGTGCCAGCAGCTATGGCAGTATGGGCTACACCTTC.

This clone was seen only a few times. In DNA form, the CDR3 reads TGTGCCATAAATCGGGGGAACCAAGAGACCCAGTACTTC. This translates into CAINRGNQETQYF. The chain has TRBV6-8 and TRBJ2-5, with D perhaps TRBD2 (6 bases). Germline lookup yields CDR1 MNHGY and CDR2 SAAAGT. Trimming left V 10 bases short and J 0 bases short, with 12 bases between. This CDR3 region has 13 residues.

This clone is labeled as medium-sized (0.01 to 0.1%). This chain joins TRBV11-3 and TRBJ2-2; weak D call: TRBD2 (7 bases). Germline V lookup: CDR1 SGHNT, CDR2 YENEEA. There are 17 residues in the CDR3. Trimming stripped 5 bases from V and 0 bases from J, with 16 bases between. In DNA form, the CDR3 reads TGTGCCAGCAGCCCAAGGGGGGGTAGCTCGAACACCGGGGAGCTGTTTTTT. As protein: CASSPRGGSSNTGELFF.

This clone was seen more than once but under ten times. V and J are TRBV6-8 and TRBJ2-2; D remains ambiguous. V dropped 2 bases and J dropped 5 bases, with 6 bases sitting between them. Germline CDR1 and CDR2: MNHGY and SAAAGT. The CDR3 runs 13 residues. DNA of the CDR3: TGTGCCAGCAGTTACATCCAGACCGGGGAGCTGTTTTTT. Protein: CASSYIQTGELFF.

Within the sample, this clone is medium-sized (0.01 to 0.1%). One junction end disagrees with the germline gene, perhaps due to a read error. The V and J genes are TRBV11-3 and TRBJ2-5; 8 bases agree with TRBD2. The CDR3 loop spans 16 amino acids. Germline CDR1 and CDR2: SGHNT and YENEEA. CDR3 residues: CASGLSSAGGQETQYF. The CDR3 DNA follows: TGTGCCAGCGGCTTATCTTCGGCGGGGGGCCAAGAGACCCAGTACTTC.